This TCR beta chain comes out of a study of blood T cell repertoires in COVID-19. Only one count was recorded for this clone. Method: immunoSEQ multiplex PCR; TCRdb's copy keeps in-frame clones and lacks some. The table includes 150,000 or so clones, 85% detected once. The germline CDR1 and CDR2 sequences are KGHSH and LQKENI. The CDR3 spans 14 residues. The V segment lost 1 base and the J segment 10 bases; nucleotides outside the gene matches: 4. The source is a woman aged 40 to 50 with active or convalescent COVID-19. The chain employs TRBV18 and TRBJ1-6; 7 bases are shared with TRBD1. Sample: peripheral blood. The CDR3 loop is CASSPRDRDSPLHF. The DNA for the CDR3 is TGTGCCAGCTCACCACGTGACAGGGACTCACCCCTCCACTTT.